This is a list of T cell receptor beta chains from one sample in a study of TIL therapy for anti-PD-1-resistant metastatic lung cancer. The table came from immunoSEQ multiplex PCR; TCRdb's copy has only in-frame clones and leaves some out. The sample contains tens of thousands of clones, just over 85% of which appear only once. Here the sequenced sample was blood, taken at baseline. The receptors shown here come from a person between 30 and 80 years old with non-small cell lung cancer. Both conserved end residues are part of each CDR3. D genes are given only for firm matches. A row's size may be missing; if present it is once, few, many or a size class.

V gene: TRBV7-2; J gene: TRBJ2-3; clone size: .; D gene: TRBD1; CDR3 protein: CASSSQGATDTQYF; CDR3 DNA: TGTGCCAGCAGTTCACAGGGGGCCACAGATACGCAGTATTTT
V gene: TRBV28; J gene: TRBJ2-5; clone size: .; D gene: TRBD1; CDR3 protein: CASSLRQGQETQYF; CDR3 DNA: TGTGCCAGCAGTTTAAGACAGGGTCAAGAGACCCAGTACTTC
V gene: TRBV19; J gene: TRBJ1-6; clone size: .; D gene: TRBD1; CDR3 protein: CASRQGLIIDSPLHF; CDR3 DNA: TGTGCCAGCCGACAGGGGCTTATAATTGATTCACCCCTCCACTTT
V gene: TRBV6-2/TRBV6-3; J gene: TRBJ2-1; clone size: .; D gene: .; CDR3 protein: CASSSTGRGQFF; CDR3 DNA: TGTGCCAGCAGTTCTACAGGACGCGGGCAGTTCTTC
V gene: TRBV2; J gene: TRBJ2-7; clone size: once; D gene: .; CDR3 protein: CASSETTGMTGEQYF; CDR3 DNA: TGTGCCAGCAGTGAGACTACAGGGATGACGGGCGAGCAGTACTTC
V gene: TRBV6-6; J gene: TRBJ2-3; clone size: .; D gene: .; CDR3 protein: CASTIRDTQYF; CDR3 DNA: TGTGCCAGCACCATCAGAGATACGCAGTATTTT
V gene: TRBV29-1; J gene: TRBJ2-1; clone size: .; D gene: .; CDR3 protein: CSVGQYNEQFF; CDR3 DNA: TGCAGCGTTGGACAGTACAATGAGCAGTTCTTC
V gene: TRBV27; J gene: TRBJ1-2; clone size: .; D gene: .; CDR3 protein: CASSLTPPGHINYGYTF; CDR3 DNA: TGTGCCAGCAGTTTGACCCCTCCGGGACACATTAACTATGGCTACACCTTC
V gene: TRBV2; J gene: TRBJ1-1; clone size: .; D gene: .; CDR3 protein: CVQRVNTEAFF; CDR3 DNA: TGTGTACAGAGGGTGAACACTGAAGCTTTCTTT
V gene: TRBV6-2/TRBV6-3; J gene: TRBJ2-7; clone size: .; D gene: TRBD1; CDR3 protein: CASTPWTGPYEQYF; CDR3 DNA: TGTGCCAGCACCCCTTGGACAGGCCCCTACGAGCAGTACTTC
V gene: TRBV7-6; J gene: TRBJ1-5; clone size: few; D gene: .; CDR3 protein: CASSTLVGQQPQHF; CDR3 DNA: TGTGCCAGCAGCACCTTAGTCGGGCAGCAGCCCCAGCATTTT
V gene: TRBV7-2; J gene: TRBJ2-5; clone size: .; D gene: .; CDR3 protein: CASSFKGGETQYF; CDR3 DNA: TGTGCCAGCAGCTTTAAAGGTGGCGAGACCCAGTACTTC
V gene: TRBV5-1; J gene: TRBJ1-2; clone size: .; D gene: .; CDR3 protein: CASSFRPRDYGYTF; CDR3 DNA: TGCGCCAGCAGCTTCCGACCCAGGGACTATGGCTACACCTTC
V gene: TRBV9; J gene: TRBJ2-3; clone size: .; D gene: .; CDR3 protein: CASSPSRLRTTSTDTQYF; CDR3 DNA: TGTGCCAGCAGTCCATCGAGGCTGCGGACTACTAGCACAGATACGCAGTATTTT
V gene: TRBV14; J gene: TRBJ2-2; clone size: once; D gene: .; CDR3 protein: CASSQVTGSGELFF; CDR3 DNA: TGTGCCAGCAGCCAAGTAACGGGGTCCGGGGAGCTGTTTTTT
V gene: TRBV18; J gene: TRBJ2-7; clone size: .; D gene: TRBD1; CDR3 protein: CASSRTGGFGSYEQYF; CDR3 DNA: TGTGCCAGCTCCCGCACAGGGGGCTTTGGCTCCTACGAGCAGTACTTC
V gene: TRBV28; J gene: TRBJ2-7; clone size: once; D gene: .; CDR3 protein: CASSALKYEQYF; CDR3 DNA: TGTGCCAGCAGTGCCCTAAAGTACGAGCAGTACTTC
V gene: TRBV28; J gene: TRBJ2-1; clone size: .; D gene: .; CDR3 protein: CASSLGRNNEQFF; CDR3 DNA: TGTGCCAGCAGTTTAGGACGGAACAATGAGCAGTTCTTC
V gene: TRBV7-8; J gene: TRBJ1-1; clone size: .; D gene: TRBD1; CDR3 protein: CASSTRTGAVSYTEAFF; CDR3 DNA: TGTGCCAGCAGCACCCGGACAGGGGCAGTCTCATATACTGAAGCTTTCTTT
V gene: TRBV7-8; J gene: TRBJ2-7; clone size: .; D gene: .; CDR3 protein: CASSLVRIYEQYF; CDR3 DNA: TGTGCCAGCAGCTTAGTGCGGATCTACGAGCAGTACTTC
V gene: TRBV2; J gene: TRBJ2-3; clone size: .; D gene: .; CDR3 protein: CASSEAAPVGDTQYF; CDR3 DNA: TGTGCCAGCAGTGAGGCGGCCCCGGTTGGAGATACGCAGTATTTT
V gene: TRBV19; J gene: TRBJ2-3; clone size: .; D gene: TRBD2; CDR3 protein: CASTTKRWIAGGSTDTQYF; CDR3 DNA: TGTGCCAGTACCACAAAAAGGTGGATAGCGGGAGGGAGCACAGATACGCAGTATTTT
V gene: TRBV20-1; J gene: TRBJ2-1; clone size: .; D gene: .; CDR3 protein: CSASEVDNEQFF; CDR3 DNA: TGCAGTGCTAGTGAGGTTGACAATGAGCAGTTCTTC
V gene: TRBV19; J gene: TRBJ2-1; clone size: .; D gene: TRBD2; CDR3 protein: CASSIGGAGYYNEQFF; CDR3 DNA: TGTGCCAGTAGTATAGGGGGAGCGGGGTACTACAATGAGCAGTTCTTC
V gene: TRBV21-1; J gene: TRBJ2-3; clone size: .; D gene: .; CDR3 protein: CASSSRDYPSTDTQYF; CDR3 DNA: TGTGCCAGCAGCAGCCGGGACTATCCTAGCACAGATACGCAGTATTTT
V gene: TRBV19; J gene: TRBJ2-1; clone size: .; D gene: TRBD1; CDR3 protein: CASSKTGDSYNEQFF; CDR3 DNA: TGTGCCAGTAGCAAAACAGGGGACTCCTACAATGAGCAGTTCTTC
V gene: TRBV4-1; J gene: TRBJ2-6; clone size: .; D gene: .; CDR3 protein: CASSQGKGLMVDVLTF; CDR3 DNA: TGCGCCAGCAGCCAAGGAAAGGGACTGATGGTGGACGTCCTGACTTTC
V gene: TRBV19; J gene: TRBJ1-2; clone size: few; D gene: .; CDR3 protein: CASSIEVKAGYTF; CDR3 DNA: TGTGCCAGTAGTATTGAGGTTAAGGCGGGCTACACCTTC
V gene: TRBV5-6; J gene: TRBJ2-3; clone size: .; D gene: TRBD1; CDR3 protein: CASSSGQGMRNTQYF; CDR3 DNA: TGTGCCAGCAGCAGCGGACAGGGGATGCGGAATACGCAGTATTTT
V gene: TRBV5-1; J gene: TRBJ1-5; clone size: .; D gene: TRBD1; CDR3 protein: CASSPTGTGGNQPQHF; CDR3 DNA: TGCGCCAGCAGCCCCACCGGGACAGGGGGCAATCAGCCCCAGCATTTT
V gene: TRBV28; J gene: TRBJ1-5; clone size: .; D gene: .; CDR3 protein: CASRRRYRVGQPQHF; CDR3 DNA: TGTGCCAGCAGACGAAGATACAGGGTTGGTCAGCCCCAGCATTTT
V gene: TRBV5-5; J gene: TRBJ1-2; clone size: .; D gene: .; CDR3 protein: CASSPQGDYGYTF; CDR3 DNA: TGTGCCAGCAGCCCCCAGGGAGACTATGGCTACACCTTC
V gene: TRBV18; J gene: TRBJ2-1; clone size: .; D gene: .; CDR3 protein: CASSPDGPHPYNEQFF; CDR3 DNA: TGTGCCAGCTCCCCGGATGGGCCGCACCCCTACAATGAGCAGTTCTTC
V gene: TRBV5-1; J gene: TRBJ2-7; clone size: .; D gene: TRBD1; CDR3 protein: CASRVTGVTYEQYF; CDR3 DNA: TGCGCCAGCAGGGTAACAGGGGTCACCTACGAGCAGTACTTC
V gene: TRBV30; J gene: TRBJ1-1; clone size: .; D gene: TRBD1; CDR3 protein: CAWSDAQGANTEAFF; CDR3 DNA: TGTGCCTGGAGTGATGCACAGGGGGCGAACACTGAAGCTTTCTTT
V gene: TRBV13; J gene: TRBJ2-1; clone size: .; D gene: TRBD2; CDR3 protein: CASSSGTSGTYNEQFF; CDR3 DNA: TGTGCCAGCAGCTCTGGGACTAGCGGGACCTACAATGAGCAGTTCTTC
V gene: TRBV5-1; J gene: TRBJ2-7; clone size: once; D gene: .; CDR3 protein: CASSVLTGNSYEQYF; CDR3 DNA: TGCGCCAGCAGCGTCCTTACAGGGAACTCCTACGAGCAGTACTTC
V gene: TRBV7-2; J gene: TRBJ2-5; clone size: .; D gene: .; CDR3 protein: CASSPRETRETQYF; CDR3 DNA: TGTGCCAGCAGCCCCAGGGAAACCAGAGAGACCCAGTACTTC
V gene: TRBV5-1; J gene: TRBJ2-7; clone size: .; D gene: TRBD2; CDR3 protein: CASSSYKTSGASYEQYF; CDR3 DNA: TGCGCCAGCAGCTCCTATAAGACTAGCGGGGCCTCCTACGAGCAGTACTTC